This T cell receptor (beta chain) came from a study of blood T cell repertoires in COVID-19. Some clones are missing from TCRdb's copy, which holds only in-frame ones; the method was immunoSEQ multiplex PCR. This sample has 160,000 or so clones, with roughly nine tenths found just once. The source of this sequence is a man between 60 and 75 years old with active or convalescent COVID-19. Sequencing used peripheral blood.

The DNA for the CDR3 is TGCGCCAGCAGTGATAGGGACAGCAATTACAATGAGCAGTTCTTC. As protein: CASSDRDSNYNEQFF. The J gene is TRBJ2-1, the V gene TRBV10-1, with 7 bases lining up with TRBD1. The CDR3 is 15 residues long. The V gene's germline CDR1 is WNHNN and CDR2 SYGVQD (reference sequence). V was pared by 3 bases and J by 4 bases, with 6 bases of the junction left unmatched.